The entry below describes one T cell receptor beta chain. Its target is not known. This sample stems from a study of shared clonotypes between healthy human individuals. Findings and limits, study-wide: Measured sharing among donors was expected to vary with sequencing depth. Clonotypes shared by all four sorted-subset donors had higher generation probabilities than non-shared clonotypes.

The CDR3 runs to 15 residues. V was pared by 3 bases and J by 1 base, with 12 bases between. CDR1 and CDR2 from the germline V gene are MNHEY and SMNVEV (reference sequence). Measured with immunoSEQ multiplex PCR; TCRdb has only the in-frame clones, and not every one. Of about 590,000 clones listed, roughly 96% are singletons. Naive CD8 isolation took CD45RO-negative cells positively selected for CCR7 and excluded terminally differentiated effector memory CD45RA+ cells. The chain carries TRBV27 and TRBJ1-1; the D gene is possibly TRBD1 (5 bases). Sequenced: naive CD8+ T cells sorted from blood. The receptor's source is a woman aged 25 to 45 in good health. The CDR3 DNA is TGTGCCAGCAGTTTGACAGAGACCTCGAACACTGAAGCTTTCTTT. It yields the protein CASSLTETSNTEAFF.